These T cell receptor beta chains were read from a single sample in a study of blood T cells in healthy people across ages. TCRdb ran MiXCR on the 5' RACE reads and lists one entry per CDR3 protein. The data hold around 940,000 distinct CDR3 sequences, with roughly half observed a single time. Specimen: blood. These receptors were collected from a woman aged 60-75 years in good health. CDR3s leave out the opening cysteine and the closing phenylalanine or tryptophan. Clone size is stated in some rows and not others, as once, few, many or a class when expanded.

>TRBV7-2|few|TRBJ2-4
ASSLVVTGINIQY
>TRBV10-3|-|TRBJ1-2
AIKAPLAGYGYT
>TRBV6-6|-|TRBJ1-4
ASRDRDEKLF
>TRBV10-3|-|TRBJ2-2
AINRGGSDTGELF
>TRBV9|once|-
ASSVGWGYEQY
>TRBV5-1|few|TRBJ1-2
ASSLPGRSSYGYT
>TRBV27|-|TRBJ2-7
ASTLPSGSYEQY
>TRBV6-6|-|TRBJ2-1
ASSGGLVPDNEQF
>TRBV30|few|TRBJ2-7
AWGGDVPYEQY
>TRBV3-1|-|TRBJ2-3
ASSSKRSAPSDTQY
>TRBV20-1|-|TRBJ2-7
SAGDLGSGRLEQY
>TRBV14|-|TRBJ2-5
ASSPPGLETQY
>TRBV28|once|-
ASYLEETQY
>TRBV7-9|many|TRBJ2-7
ASSSVGEQY
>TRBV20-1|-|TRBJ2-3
SARDGQGFSDTQY
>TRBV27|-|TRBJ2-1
ASTLAGNNEQF
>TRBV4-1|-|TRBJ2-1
ASSQIAGLGNEQF
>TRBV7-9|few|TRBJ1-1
AQVEVIETEAF
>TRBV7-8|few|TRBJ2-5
ASSLSSGLIKTQY
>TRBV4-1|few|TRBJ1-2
ASSQEAGQGALHHYGYT
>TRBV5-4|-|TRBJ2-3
ASSFRVEGPTDTQY
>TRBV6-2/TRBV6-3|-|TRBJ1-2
ASSFGDRGIFGHT
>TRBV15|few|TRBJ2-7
ATSRDQTSPREQY
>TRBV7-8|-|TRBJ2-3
ASRQRLATDTQY
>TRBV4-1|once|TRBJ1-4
ASSQDLGTGGGKLF
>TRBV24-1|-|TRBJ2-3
ATSVGAGGTDTQY
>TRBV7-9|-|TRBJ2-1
ASSSLTQRGRRNEQF
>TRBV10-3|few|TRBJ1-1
AVGDSSSRVTEAF
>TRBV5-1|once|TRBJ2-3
ASSLGQGMESQY
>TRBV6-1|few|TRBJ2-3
ASSQDGPLTSVPSTDTQY
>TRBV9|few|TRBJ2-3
ASSVAGSDTQY
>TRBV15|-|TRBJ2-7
ATSREASGSYEQY
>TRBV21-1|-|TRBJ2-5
ASSKEVGEETQY
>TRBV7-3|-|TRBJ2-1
ASSLFASGYEQF
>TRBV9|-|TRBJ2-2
ASSVSPNTGELF
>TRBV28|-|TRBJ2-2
ASRTLGVRDIPNTGELF
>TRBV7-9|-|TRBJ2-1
ASSPARYSGKLTDEQF
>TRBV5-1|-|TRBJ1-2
ASSSATTGPYGYT
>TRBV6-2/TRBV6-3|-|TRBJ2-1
ASSSGQGLSYNEQF
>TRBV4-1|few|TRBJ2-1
ASSQDRTTNNEQF
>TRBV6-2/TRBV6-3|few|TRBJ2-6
ASSPLYGPSGANVLT
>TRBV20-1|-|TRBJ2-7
SAPRTRTYEQY